The rows below give T cell receptor beta chains drawn from one sample of a study of blood T cell repertoires in COVID-19. Assay: immunoSEQ multiplex PCR; the TCRdb copy retains only in-frame clones and omits some. The table lists some 80,000 clones, around 80% of them singletons. The material sequenced was peripheral blood. The receptors come from a man between 60 and 75 years old with active or convalescent COVID-19. CDR3s leave out the opening cysteine and the closing phenylalanine or tryptophan.

V: TRBV6-4
J: TRBJ1-1
CDR3: ASKAAANTEAF

V: TRBV5-1
J: TRBJ2-7
CDR3: ASSLGLLAASGGDDYEQY

V: TRBV5-1
J: TRBJ2-2
CDR3: ASSPGGGLDTGELF

V: TRBV30
J: TRBJ1-1
CDR3: AWSVGRVVSTEAF

V: TRBV2
J: TRBJ1-1
CDR3: ASSSLGTNTEAF

V: TRBV4-2
J: TRBJ2-5
CDR3: ASSQDPRGQETQY

V: TRBV7-8
J: TRBJ2-1
CDR3: ASSLAGGLNEQF

V: TRBV19
J: TRBJ2-2
CDR3: ATMDRNTGELF

V: TRBV7-7
J: TRBJ2-3
CDR3: ASSPTGDTQY

V: TRBV7-9
J: TRBJ2-3
CDR3: ASSSGQGEFADTQY

V: TRBV3-1/TRBV3-2
J: TRBJ2-7
CDR3: ASSQGRDTLYEQY

V: TRBV6-2/TRBV6-3
J: TRBJ2-7
CDR3: ASSYSGRGLSYEQY

V: TRBV19
J: TRBJ1-5
CDR3: ASSIAGLQPQH

V: TRBV18
J: TRBJ2-3
CDR3: ASSRDEGITQY

V: TRBV19
J: TRBJ1-2
CDR3: ASSAGGAYGYT

V: TRBV12-5
J: TRBJ2-1
CDR3: ASGSPRTGHNEQF

V: TRBV5-1
J: TRBJ2-7
CDR3: ASSLNFNYEQY

V: TRBV15
J: TRBJ1-5
CDR3: ATSRAGFLNQPQH

V: TRBV6-1
J: TRBJ1-2
CDR3: ASSEALPYRVANYGYT

V: TRBV7-2
J: TRBJ2-2
CDR3: ASRAPGQGIIGELF

V: TRBV9
J: TRBJ2-3
CDR3: ASSALAGKEGDTQY

V: TRBV27
J: TRBJ1-5
CDR3: ASSSYRGQGLDQPQH

V: TRBV4-3
J: TRBJ1-2
CDR3: ASSQDVGGLRGYT

V: TRBV10-3
J: TRBJ2-5
CDR3: AISERGGPTETQY

V: TRBV19
J: TRBJ2-3
CDR3: ASSKAGIGTDTQY

V: TRBV7-8
J: TRBJ1-5
CDR3: ASTPRGGGYQPQH

V: TRBV2
J: TRBJ1-2
CDR3: ASNSLEGYGYT

V: TRBV18
J: TRBJ1-2
CDR3: ASSPSGTNYGYT

V: TRBV6-5
J: TRBJ1-2
CDR3: ASRQKGAINYGYT

V: TRBV20-1
J: TRBJ2-5
CDR3: SASTGAETQY

V: TRBV18
J: TRBJ2-2
CDR3: ASSRAGGANTGELF